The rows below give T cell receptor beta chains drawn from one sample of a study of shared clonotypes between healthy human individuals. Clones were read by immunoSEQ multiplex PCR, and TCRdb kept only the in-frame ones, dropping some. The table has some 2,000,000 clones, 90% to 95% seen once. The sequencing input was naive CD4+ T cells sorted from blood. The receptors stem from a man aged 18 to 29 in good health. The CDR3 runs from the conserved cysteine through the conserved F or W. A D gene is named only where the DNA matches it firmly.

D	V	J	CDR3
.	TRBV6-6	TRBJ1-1	CAGKGGAHNTEAFF
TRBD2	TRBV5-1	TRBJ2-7	CASTPGSGIGYEQYF
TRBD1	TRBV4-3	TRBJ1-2	CASSQYHPGTGLIGGYTF
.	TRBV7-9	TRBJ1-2	CASSLSGYGYTF
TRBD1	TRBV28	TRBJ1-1	CASSKRGLRTEAFF
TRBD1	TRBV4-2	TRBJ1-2	CASSQPGQADYGYTF
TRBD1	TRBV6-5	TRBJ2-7	CASSLIGDSSEQYF
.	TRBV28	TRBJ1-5	CASNPATLGDQPQHF
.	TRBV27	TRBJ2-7	CASSLTRLGEQYF
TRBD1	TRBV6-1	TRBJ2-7	CASKAGTAYEQYF
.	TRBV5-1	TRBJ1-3	CASSLLQGTGSGNTIYF
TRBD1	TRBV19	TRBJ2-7	CASSPGGQGSMQYF
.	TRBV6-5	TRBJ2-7	CASSSRGAISYEQYF
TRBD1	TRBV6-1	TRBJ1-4	CASSGQGAVYEKLFF
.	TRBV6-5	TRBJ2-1	CASSPGLVNNEQFF
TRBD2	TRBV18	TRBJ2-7	CASSPPAGGPDFYEQYF
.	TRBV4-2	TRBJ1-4	CASSQAKGAISEKLFF
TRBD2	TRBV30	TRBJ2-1	CAWLISGGPNERFF
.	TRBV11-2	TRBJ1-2	CASSMGGLGEVEGYTF
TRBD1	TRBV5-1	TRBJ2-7	CASSLRTGTYEQYF
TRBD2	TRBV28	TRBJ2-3	CASVLAGADTQYF
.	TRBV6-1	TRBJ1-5	CASSEALATVQPQHF
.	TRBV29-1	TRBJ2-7	CSVEDTGTYEQYF
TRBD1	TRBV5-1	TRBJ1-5	CASSPDPGGGQPQHF
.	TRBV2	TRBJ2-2	CASSEHGELFF
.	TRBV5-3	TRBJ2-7	CARSRNATTLPYEQYF
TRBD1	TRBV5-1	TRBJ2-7	CASSPGGPVTYEQYF
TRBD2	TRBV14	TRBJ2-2	CASKKTSGSGTGELFF
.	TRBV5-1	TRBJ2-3	CASSPPWGGTDTQYF
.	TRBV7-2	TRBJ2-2	CASRPRRAQTGELFF
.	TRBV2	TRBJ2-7	CASQKESYEQYF
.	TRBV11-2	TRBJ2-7	CASSPDFYEQYF
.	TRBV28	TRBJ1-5	CASAREGVVQPQHF
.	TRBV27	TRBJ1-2	CASSFRTGHYGYTF
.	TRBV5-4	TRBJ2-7	CASSLPNAEQYF
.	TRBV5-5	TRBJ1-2	CASSLAQGFIYGYTF
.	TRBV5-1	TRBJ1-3	CASSLAEYSGNTIYF
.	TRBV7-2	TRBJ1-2	CASSHRGRLNYGYTF
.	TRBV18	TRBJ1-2	CASSPNRDGGYTF
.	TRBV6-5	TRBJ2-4	CASSPRTLAKNIQYF
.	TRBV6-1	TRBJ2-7	CASCPGRGPDEQYF